Presented here are 2 T cell receptor beta chains from one specimen sequenced in a study of shared clonotypes between healthy human individuals. Positive CCR7 selection of CD45RO-negative cells yielded the naive CD8 cells, and terminally differentiated effector memory CD45RA+ cells were excluded. The table came from immunoSEQ multiplex PCR; TCRdb's copy has only in-frame clones and leaves some out. The table includes under 600,000 clones, roughly 98% detected once. The sequenced material came from naive CD8+ T cells sorted from blood. The receptor source for this set is a man between 25 and 39 years old in good health.

The rearrangement links TRBV7-9 to TRBJ1-1; D is undetermined. This CDR3 region has 15 residues. CDR1 SEHNR and CDR2 FQNEAQ come from the germline V gene (reference sequence). V lost 3 bases and J lost 3, with 14 bases in between. CDR3 sequence reads: CASSFIGGSDTEAFF. DNA for the CDR3: TGTGCCAGCAGCTTTATTGGTGGGAGCGACACTGAAGCTTTCTTT.

The V call is TRBV5-4, the J call TRBJ2-1; TRBD1 aligns across 11 bases. V gave up 0 bases and J gave up 7 bases; unmatched junction bases: 3. Germline CDR1 and CDR2: SGHNT and YYREEE (reference sequence). The CDR3 sequence is 15 residues long. The CDR3 bases are TGTGCCAGCAGCTTGGATCGGGACAGGGGGAATGAGCAGTTCTTC. It encodes CASSLDRDRGNEQFF.